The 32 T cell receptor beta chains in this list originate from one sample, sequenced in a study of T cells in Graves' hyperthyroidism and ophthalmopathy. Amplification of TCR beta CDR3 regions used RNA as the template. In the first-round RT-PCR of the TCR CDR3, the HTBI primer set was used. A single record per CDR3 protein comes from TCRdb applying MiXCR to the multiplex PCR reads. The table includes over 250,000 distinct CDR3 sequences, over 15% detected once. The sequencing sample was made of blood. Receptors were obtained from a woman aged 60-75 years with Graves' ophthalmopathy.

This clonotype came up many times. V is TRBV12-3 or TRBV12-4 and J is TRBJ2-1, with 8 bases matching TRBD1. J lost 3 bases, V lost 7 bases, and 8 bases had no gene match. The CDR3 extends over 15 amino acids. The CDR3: CASNGQGMNYNEQFF. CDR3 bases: TGTGCCAGCAATGGACAGGGCATGAACTACAATGAGCAGTTCTTC.

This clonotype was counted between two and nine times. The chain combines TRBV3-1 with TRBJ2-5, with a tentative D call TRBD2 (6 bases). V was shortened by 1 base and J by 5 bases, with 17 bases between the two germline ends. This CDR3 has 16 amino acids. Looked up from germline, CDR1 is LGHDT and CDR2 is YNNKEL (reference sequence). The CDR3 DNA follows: TGTGCCAGCAGCCAAGGGACTACTCCTGTTGGGGAGACCCAGTACTTC. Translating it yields CASSQGTTPVGETQYF.

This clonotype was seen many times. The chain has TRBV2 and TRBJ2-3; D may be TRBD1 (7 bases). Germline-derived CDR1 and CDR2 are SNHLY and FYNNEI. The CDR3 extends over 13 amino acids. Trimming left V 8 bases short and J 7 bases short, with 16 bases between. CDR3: CASEIQGRNTQYF. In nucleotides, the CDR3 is TGTGCCAGCGAAATACAGGGGAGGAATACGCAGTATTTT. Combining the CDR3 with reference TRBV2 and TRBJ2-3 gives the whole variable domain EPEVTQTPSHQVTQMGQEVILRCVPISNHLYFYWYRQILGQKVEFLVSFYNNEISEKSEIFDDQFSVERPDGSNFTLKIRSTKLEDSAMYFCASEIQGRNTQYFGPGTRLTVL.

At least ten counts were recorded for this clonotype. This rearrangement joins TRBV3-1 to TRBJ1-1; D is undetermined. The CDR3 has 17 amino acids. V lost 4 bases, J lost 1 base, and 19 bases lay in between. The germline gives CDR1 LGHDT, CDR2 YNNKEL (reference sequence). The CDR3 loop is CASSPTGGRRSNTEAFF. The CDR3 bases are TGTGCCAGCAGCCCTACCGGCGGGCGGAGGTCGAACACTGAAGCTTTCTTT.

For the CDR3, the DNA is TGCAGTGCCATGACTAGCGGGACAGACTACGAGCAGTACTTC. It yields the protein CSAMTSGTDYEQYF. This chain joins TRBV20-1 and TRBJ2-7; TRBD2 matches 11 bases. V lost 6 bases to trimming and J lost 3 bases; unmatched junction nucleotides: 7. This CDR3 is 14 amino acids long. CDR1 DFQATT and CDR2 SNEGSKA come from the germline V gene (reference sequence).

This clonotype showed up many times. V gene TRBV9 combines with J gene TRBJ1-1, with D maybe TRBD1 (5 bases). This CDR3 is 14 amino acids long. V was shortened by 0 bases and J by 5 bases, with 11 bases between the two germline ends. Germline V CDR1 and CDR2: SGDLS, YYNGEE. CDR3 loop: CASSVAGGGTEAFF. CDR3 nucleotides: TGTGCCAGCAGCGTAGCTGGGGGAGGGACTGAAGCTTTCTTT.

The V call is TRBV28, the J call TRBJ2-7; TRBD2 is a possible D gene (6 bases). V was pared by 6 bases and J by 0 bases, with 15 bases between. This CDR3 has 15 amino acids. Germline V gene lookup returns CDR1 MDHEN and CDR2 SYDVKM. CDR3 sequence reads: CASSSRLTSSYEQYF. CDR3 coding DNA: TGTGCCAGCAGCAGCAGACTGACTAGCTCCTACGAGCAGTACTTC.

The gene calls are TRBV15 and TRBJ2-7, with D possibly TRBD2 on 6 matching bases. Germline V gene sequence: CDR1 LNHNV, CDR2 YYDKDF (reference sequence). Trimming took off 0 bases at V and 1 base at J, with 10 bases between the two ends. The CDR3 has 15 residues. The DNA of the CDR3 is TGTGCCACCAGCAGAGAAGGAGGGAGTTCCTACGAGCAGTACTTC. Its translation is CATSREGGSSYEQYF.

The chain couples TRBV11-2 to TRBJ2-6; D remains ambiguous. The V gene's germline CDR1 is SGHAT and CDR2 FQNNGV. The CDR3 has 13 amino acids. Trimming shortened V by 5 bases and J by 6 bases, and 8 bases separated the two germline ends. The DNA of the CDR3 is TGTGCCAGCAGCCTTATCTTGGCCAACGTCCTGACTTTC. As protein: CASSLILANVLTF.

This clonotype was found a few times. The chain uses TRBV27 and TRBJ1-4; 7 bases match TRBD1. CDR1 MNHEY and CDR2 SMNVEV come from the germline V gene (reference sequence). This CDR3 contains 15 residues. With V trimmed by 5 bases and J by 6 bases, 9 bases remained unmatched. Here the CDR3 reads CASSGRQGGDEKLFF. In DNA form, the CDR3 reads TGTGCCAGCAGTGGCCGACAGGGAGGTGATGAAAAACTGTTTTTT.

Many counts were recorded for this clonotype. CDR3 residues: CASRPSGTGVSGELFF. In nucleotides, the CDR3 is TGTGCCAGCAGACCCTCCGGGACAGGGGTCTCCGGGGAGCTGTTTTTT. This chain uses TRBV6-2 or TRBV6-3 with TRBJ2-2; 10 nucleotides match TRBD1. CDR3 length: 16 residues. The trim removed 6 bases at V and 6 bases at J, leaving 10 bases unmatched. Germline V lookup: CDR1 MNHEY, CDR2 SVGEGT.

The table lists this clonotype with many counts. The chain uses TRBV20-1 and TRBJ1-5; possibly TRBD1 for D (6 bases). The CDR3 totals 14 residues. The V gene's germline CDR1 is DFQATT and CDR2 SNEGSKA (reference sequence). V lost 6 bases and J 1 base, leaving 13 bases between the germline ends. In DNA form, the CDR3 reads TGCAGTGCACAACAGGGTTGGAGCAATCAGCCCCAGCATTTT. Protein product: CSAQQGWSNQPQHF.

CDR3 in amino acids: CASSPKTGGTGTEAFF. DNA of the CDR3: TGCGCCAGCAGCCCCAAGACAGGGGGCACAGGGACTGAAGCTTTCTTT. V and J are TRBV4-1 and TRBJ1-1; 10 bases fit TRBD1. The V gene's germline CDR1 is MGHRA and CDR2 YSYEKL. The CDR3 contains 16 residues. Unmatched junction bases numbered 10, after V lost 4 bases and J lost 5 bases.

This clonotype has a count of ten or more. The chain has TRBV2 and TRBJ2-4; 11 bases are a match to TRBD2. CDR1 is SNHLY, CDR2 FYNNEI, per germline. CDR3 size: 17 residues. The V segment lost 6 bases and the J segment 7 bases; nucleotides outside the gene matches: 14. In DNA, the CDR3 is TGTGCCAGCAGAGTCTTTGTTAGCGGGAGGGGGTTGAACATTCAGTACTTC. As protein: CASRVFVSGRGLNIQYF.

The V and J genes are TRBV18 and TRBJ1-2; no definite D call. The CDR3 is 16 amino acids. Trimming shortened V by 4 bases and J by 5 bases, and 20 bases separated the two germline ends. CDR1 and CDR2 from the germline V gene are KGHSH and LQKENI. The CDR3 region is CASSLGGTAVPYGYTF. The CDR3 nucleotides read TGTGCCAGCTCACTAGGAGGTACAGCCGTCCCTTATGGCTACACCTTC.

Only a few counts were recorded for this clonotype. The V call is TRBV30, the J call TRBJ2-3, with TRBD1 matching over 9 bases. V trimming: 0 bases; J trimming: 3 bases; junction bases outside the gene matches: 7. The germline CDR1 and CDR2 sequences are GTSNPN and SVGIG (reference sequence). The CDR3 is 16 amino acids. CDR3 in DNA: TGTGCCTGGAGTGTACCCGGACAGGGGTGGACAGATACGCAGTATTTT. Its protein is CAWSVPGQGWTDTQYF.

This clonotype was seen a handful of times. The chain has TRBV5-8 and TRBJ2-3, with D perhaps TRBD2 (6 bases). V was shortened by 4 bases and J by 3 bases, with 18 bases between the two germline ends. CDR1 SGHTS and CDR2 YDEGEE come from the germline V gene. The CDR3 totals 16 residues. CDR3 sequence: CASSPRRSAGTDTQYF. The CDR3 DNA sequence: TGTGCCAGCAGCCCTCGCCGAAGCGCGGGGACAGATACGCAGTATTTT.

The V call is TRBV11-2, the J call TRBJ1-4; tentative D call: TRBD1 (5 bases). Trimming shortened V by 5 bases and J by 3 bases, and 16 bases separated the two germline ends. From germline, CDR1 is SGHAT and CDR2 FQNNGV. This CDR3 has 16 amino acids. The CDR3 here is CASSQGREGANEKLFF. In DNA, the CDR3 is TGTGCCAGCAGCCAAGGCAGGGAAGGCGCTAATGAAAAACTGTTTTTT.

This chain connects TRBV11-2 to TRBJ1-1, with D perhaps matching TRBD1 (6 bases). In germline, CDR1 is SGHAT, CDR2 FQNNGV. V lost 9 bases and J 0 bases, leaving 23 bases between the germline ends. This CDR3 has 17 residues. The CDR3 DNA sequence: TGTGCCAGTAGCGGTGGGGACGGACAGTTTTTGAACACTGAAGCTTTCTTT. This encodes CASSGGDGQFLNTEAFF.

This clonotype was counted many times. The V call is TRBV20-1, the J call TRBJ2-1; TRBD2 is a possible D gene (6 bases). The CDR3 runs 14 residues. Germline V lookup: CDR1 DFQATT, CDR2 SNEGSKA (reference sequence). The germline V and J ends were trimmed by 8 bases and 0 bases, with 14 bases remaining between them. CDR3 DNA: TGCAGTTCCTTCCGGGGGAGCTCCTACAATGAGCAGTTCTTC. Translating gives CSSFRGSSYNEQFF.

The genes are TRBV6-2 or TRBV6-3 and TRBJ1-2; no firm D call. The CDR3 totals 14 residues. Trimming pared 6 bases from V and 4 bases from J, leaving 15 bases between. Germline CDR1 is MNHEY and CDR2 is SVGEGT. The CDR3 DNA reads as TGTGCCAGCAGCCCTAGCGAGGCCTTCTATGGCTACACCTTC. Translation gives CASSPSEAFYGYTF.

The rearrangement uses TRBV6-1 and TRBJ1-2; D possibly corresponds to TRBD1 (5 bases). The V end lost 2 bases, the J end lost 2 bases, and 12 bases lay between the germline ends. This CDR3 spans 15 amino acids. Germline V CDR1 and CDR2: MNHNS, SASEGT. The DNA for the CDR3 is TGTGCCAGCAGTGAAATTGGCAGGGCGAACTATGGCTACACCTTC. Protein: CASSEIGRANYGYTF.

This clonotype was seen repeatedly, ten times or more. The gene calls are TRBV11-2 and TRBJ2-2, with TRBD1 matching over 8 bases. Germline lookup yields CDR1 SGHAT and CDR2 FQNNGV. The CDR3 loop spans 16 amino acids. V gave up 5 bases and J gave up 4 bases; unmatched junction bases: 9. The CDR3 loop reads CASSLRTGRGTGELFF. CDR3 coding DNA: TGTGCCAGCAGCCTCCGGACAGGGCGTGGCACCGGGGAGCTGTTTTTT.

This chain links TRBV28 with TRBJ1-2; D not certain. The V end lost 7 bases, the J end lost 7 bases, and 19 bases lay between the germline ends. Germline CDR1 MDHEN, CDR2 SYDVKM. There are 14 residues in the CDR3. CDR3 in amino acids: CASTHDEFFGGYTF. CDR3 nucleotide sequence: TGTGCCAGCACCCACGACGAGTTCTTCGGTGGCTACACCTTC.

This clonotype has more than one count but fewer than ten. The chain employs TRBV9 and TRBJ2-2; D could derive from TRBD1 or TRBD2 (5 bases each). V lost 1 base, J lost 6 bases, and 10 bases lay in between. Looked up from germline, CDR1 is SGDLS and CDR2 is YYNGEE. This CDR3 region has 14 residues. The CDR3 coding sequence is TGTGCCAGCAGCGTAAGGGTGGGGGCCGGGGAGCTGTTTTTT. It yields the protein CASSVRVGAGELFF.

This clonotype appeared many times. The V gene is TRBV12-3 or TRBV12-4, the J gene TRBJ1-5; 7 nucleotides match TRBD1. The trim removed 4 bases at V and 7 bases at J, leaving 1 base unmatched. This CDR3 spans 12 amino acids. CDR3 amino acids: CASSYRGQPQHF. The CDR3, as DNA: TGTGCCAGCAGTTACAGGGGACAGCCCCAGCATTTT.

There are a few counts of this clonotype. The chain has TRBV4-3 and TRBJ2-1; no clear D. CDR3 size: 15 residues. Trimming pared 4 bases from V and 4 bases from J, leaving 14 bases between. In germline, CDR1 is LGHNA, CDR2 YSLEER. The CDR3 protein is CASSRGWAPYNEQFF. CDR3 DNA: TGCGCCAGCAGCCGTGGATGGGCCCCTTACAATGAGCAGTTCTTC.

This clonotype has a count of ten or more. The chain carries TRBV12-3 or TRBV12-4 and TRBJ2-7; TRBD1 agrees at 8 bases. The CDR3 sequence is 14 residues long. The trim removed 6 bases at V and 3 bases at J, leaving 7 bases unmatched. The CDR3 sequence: CASSYSDRVYEQYF. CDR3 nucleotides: TGTGCCAGCAGCTATTCGGACAGGGTCTACGAGCAGTACTTC.

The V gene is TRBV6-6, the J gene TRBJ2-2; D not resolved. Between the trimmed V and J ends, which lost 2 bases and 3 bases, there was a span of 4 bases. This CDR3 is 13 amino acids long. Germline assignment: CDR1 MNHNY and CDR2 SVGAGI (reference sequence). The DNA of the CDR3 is TGTGCCAGCAGTTACCCTTACACCGGGGAGCTGTTTTTT. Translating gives CASSYPYTGELFF.

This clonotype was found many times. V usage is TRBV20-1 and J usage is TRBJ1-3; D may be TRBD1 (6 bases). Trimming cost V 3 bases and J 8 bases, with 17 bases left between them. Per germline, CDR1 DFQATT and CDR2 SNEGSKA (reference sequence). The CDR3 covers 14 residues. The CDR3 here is CSARGTGLGDTIYF. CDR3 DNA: TGCAGTGCTAGGGGTACAGGGTTAGGGGACACCATATATTTT.

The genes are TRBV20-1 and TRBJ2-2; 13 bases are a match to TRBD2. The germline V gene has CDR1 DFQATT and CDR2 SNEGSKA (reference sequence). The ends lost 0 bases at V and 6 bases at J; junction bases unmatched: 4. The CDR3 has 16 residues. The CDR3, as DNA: TGCAGTGCTAGAGACCCACTAGCGGGAGGGTCCGGGGAGCTGTTTTTT. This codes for CSARDPLAGGSGELFF.

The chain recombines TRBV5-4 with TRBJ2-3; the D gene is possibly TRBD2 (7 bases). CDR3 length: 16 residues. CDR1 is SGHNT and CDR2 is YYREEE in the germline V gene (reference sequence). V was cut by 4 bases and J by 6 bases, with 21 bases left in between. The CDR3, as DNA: TGTGCCAGCAGCCGGGGGGCCCCGCGTCACACGGATACGCAGTATTTT. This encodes CASSRGAPRHTDTQYF.